Listed below are T cell receptor beta chains from one sample, sequenced in a study of blood T cell repertoires in COVID-19. Profiled with immunoSEQ multiplex PCR; TCRdb holds only in-frame clones, not every one. The data contain roughly 54,000 clones, 70% to 90% of them singletons. The source material was peripheral blood. These receptors were taken from a human donor in a cohort sampled during active COVID-19. Both conserved end residues are part of each CDR3. A D gene is named only where the DNA matches it firmly. Clone size is shown for a subset of rows, as once, few, many or a class of expanded clone.

V: TRBV7-9; J: TRBJ2-5; size: .; D: TRBD1; CDR3: CASSLWTGGLETQYF; DNA: TGTGCCAGCAGCTTATGGACAGGGGGCTTGGAGACCCAGTACTTC
V: TRBV4-1; J: TRBJ2-7; size: .; D: TRBD1; CDR3: CASSRGTGDEQYF; DNA: TGCGCCAGCAGCCGAGGGACAGGGGACGAGCAGTACTTC
V: TRBV25-1; J: TRBJ1-1; size: .; D: .; CDR3: CASSAGGAPVHEAFF; DNA: TGTGCCAGCAGTGCGGGCGGGGCTCCAGTCCATGAAGCTTTCTTT
V: TRBV5-4; J: TRBJ1-2; size: .; D: .; CDR3: CASSLPGNYGYTF; DNA: TGTGCCAGCAGCTTGCCAGGGAACTATGGCTACACCTTC
V: TRBV5-4; J: TRBJ1-4; size: few; D: TRBD1; CDR3: CASSSGGSGTGEKLFF; DNA: TGTGCCAGCAGCTCAGGGGGGAGTGGTACAGGTGAAAAACTGTTTTTT
V: TRBV29-1; J: TRBJ1-1; size: .; D: .; CDR3: CSVTLPAEAFF; DNA: TGCAGCGTCACCCTACCGGCTGAAGCTTTCTTT
V: TRBV12-3/TRBV12-4; J: TRBJ1-2; size: .; D: .; CDR3: CATTSGGGYGYTF; DNA: TGTGCCACCACCTCGGGAGGAGGCTATGGCTACACCTTC
V: TRBV5-1; J: TRBJ1-1; size: .; D: .; CDR3: CASSLTGLLNTEAFF; DNA: TGCGCCAGCAGCTTGACAGGGTTATTGAACACTGAAGCTTTCTTT
V: TRBV6-5; J: TRBJ1-5; size: .; D: .; CDR3: CATYHGNQPQHF; DNA: TGTGCCACCTACCACGGCAATCAGCCCCAGCATTTT
V: TRBV2; J: TRBJ1-4; size: .; D: .; CDR3: CASSINEKLFF; DNA: TGTGCCAGCTCCATTAATGAAAAACTGTTTTTT
V: TRBV2; J: TRBJ2-2; size: .; D: .; CDR3: CASTGTGELFF; DNA: TGTGCCAGCACAGGGACCGGGGAGCTGTTTTTT
V: TRBV6-5; J: TRBJ1-2; size: .; D: .; CDR3: CASSYGRSGATYGYTF; DNA: TGTGCCAGCAGTTACGGACGGAGCGGAGCCACCTATGGCTACACCTTC
V: TRBV6-6; J: TRBJ2-7; size: .; D: TRBD1; CDR3: CASSYRDRGLEQYF; DNA: TGTGCCAGCAGTTATCGGGACAGGGGGCTCGAGCAGTACTTC
V: TRBV2; J: TRBJ1-1; size: .; D: .; CDR3: CATLDRRDTEAFF; DNA: TGTGCCACCCTAGACCGGAGGGACACTGAAGCTTTCTTT
V: TRBV7-9; J: TRBJ2-1; size: .; D: .; CDR3: CASSLGGLASYNEQFF; DNA: TGTGCCAGCAGCTTAGGTGGGCTAGCGAGTTACAATGAGCAGTTCTTC
V: TRBV3-1/TRBV3-2; J: TRBJ2-2; size: .; D: .; CDR3: CASSQYPIPITAQGTGELFF; DNA: TGTGCCAGCAGCCAATACCCCATCCCAATAACCGCCCAGGGCACCGGGGAGCTGTTTTTT
V: TRBV7-8; J: TRBJ1-4; size: .; D: .; CDR3: CASSLAQRGREKLFF; DNA: TGTGCCAGCAGCTTAGCGCAAAGGGGTCGGGAAAAACTGTTTTTT
V: TRBV3-1/TRBV3-2; J: TRBJ1-2; size: .; D: .; CDR3: CASSQVSGLNYGYTF; DNA: TGTGCCAGCAGCCAAGTTTCGGGACTTAACTATGGCTACACCTTC
V: TRBV23-1; J: TRBJ2-2; size: medium-sized; D: .; CDR3: CASSHFGRRYTGELFF; DNA: TGCGCCAGCAGTCATTTCGGCAGGCGCTACACCGGGGAGCTGTTTTTT
V: TRBV7-2; J: TRBJ1-4; size: .; D: .; CDR3: CASSTSSQINEKLFF; DNA: TGTGCCAGCAGCACATCTTCACAGATTAATGAAAAACTGTTTTTT
V: TRBV29-1; J: TRBJ1-1; size: .; D: .; CDR3: CSVDPGVTEAFF; DNA: TGCAGCGTTGACCCAGGGGTGACTGAAGCTTTCTTT
V: TRBV19; J: TRBJ1-1; size: .; D: .; CDR3: CASSPDILNTEAFF; DNA: TGTGCCAGTAGTCCGGACATTTTGAACACTGAAGCTTTCTTT
V: TRBV9; J: TRBJ1-3; size: .; D: .; CDR3: CASSASGGDGNTIYF; DNA: TGTGCCAGCAGCGCCAGCGGGGGAGATGGAAACACCATATATTTT
V: TRBV27; J: TRBJ2-7; size: .; D: TRBD1; CDR3: CASSLYRGNEQYF; DNA: TGTGCCAGCAGTTTATACAGGGGGAACGAGCAGTACTTC
V: TRBV4-1; J: TRBJ2-7; size: .; D: TRBD2; CDR3: CASSQGLAGAYEQYF; DNA: TGCGCCAGCAGCCAAGGACTAGCGGGGGCCTACGAGCAGTACTTC
V: TRBV4-1; J: TRBJ2-3; size: .; D: TRBD2; CDR3: CASSLQGGDTQYF; DNA: TGCGCCAGCAGCCTTCAGGGAGGGGATACGCAGTATTTT
V: TRBV1; J: TRBJ2-7; size: .; D: .; CDR3: CTSSQDPLAWSYEQYF; DNA: TGCACCAGCAGCCAAGATCCACTAGCCTGGTCCTACGAGCAGTACTTC
V: TRBV27; J: TRBJ2-3; size: .; D: TRBD2; CDR3: CASGIAGSTDTQYF; DNA: TGTGCCAGCGGGATAGCGGGTAGCACAGATACGCAGTATTTT
V: TRBV6-5; J: TRBJ2-7; size: once; D: TRBD2; CDR3: CASSRTSGVEQYF; DNA: TGTGCCAGCAGCCGCACTAGCGGGGTTGAGCAGTACTTC
V: TRBV18; J: TRBJ2-4; size: .; D: .; CDR3: CASSPRQSLAKNIQYF; DNA: TGTGCCAGCTCACCTCGACAGTCCCTAGCCAAAAACATTCAGTACTTC
V: TRBV20-1; J: TRBJ2-1; size: .; D: .; CDR3: CSARNGNEQFF; DNA: TGCAGTGCTAGAAACGGCAATGAGCAGTTCTTC
V: TRBV19; J: TRBJ2-1; size: once; D: .; CDR3: CASTLAGAHNEQFF; DNA: TGTGCCAGTACCCTGGCGGGGGCCCACAATGAGCAGTTCTTC
V: TRBV4-1; J: TRBJ1-6; size: once; D: .; CDR3: CASSQDQFNSPLHF; DNA: TGCGCCAGCAGCCAAGACCAGTTCAATTCACCCCTCCACTTT
V: TRBV6-5; J: TRBJ2-7; size: .; D: TRBD2; CDR3: CASRTSGSAYEQYF; DNA: TGTGCCAGCAGGACTAGCGGGAGTGCCTACGAGCAGTACTTC
V: TRBV6-6; J: TRBJ1-5; size: few; D: .; CDR3: CASVARDNQPQHF; DNA: TGTGCCAGCGTAGCCCGGGATAATCAGCCCCAGCATTTT
V: TRBV7-8; J: TRBJ2-5; size: .; D: TRBD2; CDR3: CASSLTAAGVRGETQYF; DNA: TGTGCCAGCAGCCTAACCGCAGCGGGGGTGCGGGGAGAGACCCAGTACTTC
V: TRBV7-2; J: TRBJ2-1; size: .; D: .; CDR3: CASSLVRTLSSYNEQFF; DNA: TGTGCCAGCAGCTTGGTGCGAACCCTAAGCTCCTACAATGAGCAGTTCTTC
V: TRBV7-2; J: TRBJ2-3; size: .; D: .; CDR3: CASSHTDTQYF; DNA: TGTGCCAGCAGCCACACAGATACGCAGTATTTT
V: TRBV24-1; J: TRBJ2-7; size: few; D: .; CDR3: CATSDGVSNEQYF; DNA: TGTGCCACCAGTGACGGGGTTTCGAACGAGCAGTACTTC
V: TRBV2; J: TRBJ1-4; size: .; D: .; CDR3: CASSFGTPKLFF; DNA: TGTGCCAGCAGTTTCGGGACTCCTAAACTGTTTTTT
V: TRBV2; J: TRBJ2-3; size: once; D: .; CDR3: CASSDEGVDTQYF; DNA: TGTGCCAGCAGTGATGAGGGAGTGGATACGCAGTATTTT
V: TRBV6-6; J: TRBJ1-3; size: .; D: .; CDR3: CASSYGQYSSGNTIYF; DNA: TGTGCCAGCAGTTACGGGCAGTACAGCTCTGGAAACACCATATATTTT
V: TRBV28; J: TRBJ1-2; size: .; D: .; CDR3: CASSPRTANYGYTF; DNA: TGTGCCAGCAGTCCGAGGACAGCTAACTATGGCTACACCTTC
V: TRBV20-1; J: TRBJ2-5; size: .; D: .; CDR3: CSAGLETQYF; DNA: TGCAGTGCGGGCTTAGAGACCCAGTACTTC
V: TRBV7-2; J: TRBJ1-3; size: .; D: .; CDR3: CASSFAGDTIYF; DNA: TGTGCCAGCAGTTTCGCAGGGGATACCATATATTTT
V: TRBV15; J: TRBJ2-7; size: .; D: TRBD2; CDR3: CATNPGLAGVYEQYF; DNA: TGTGCCACCAACCCGGGACTAGCGGGAGTCTACGAGCAGTACTTC
V: TRBV10-3; J: TRBJ2-7; size: once; D: TRBD2; CDR3: CAISGTSGYEQYF; DNA: TGTGCCATCTCCGGGACTAGCGGTTACGAGCAGTACTTC
V: TRBV4-2; J: TRBJ2-7; size: few; D: TRBD1; CDR3: CASSQPTGGIYEQYF; DNA: TGTGCCAGCAGCCAACCGACAGGGGGCATCTACGAGCAGTACTTC
V: TRBV10-3; J: TRBJ1-5; size: .; D: TRBD1; CDR3: CAISGTGGTQPQHF; DNA: TGTGCCATCAGCGGGACAGGGGGGACTCAGCCCCAGCATTTT
V: TRBV6-1; J: TRBJ2-2; size: .; D: TRBD2; CDR3: CASSGRGGLAGKTGELFF; DNA: TGTGCCAGCAGTGGGCGGGGAGGACTAGCGGGAAAGACCGGGGAGCTGTTTTTT
V: TRBV28; J: TRBJ1-5; size: .; D: .; CDR3: CASRAGQGRQPQHF; DNA: TGTGCCAGCAGGGCAGGGCAGGGTAGGCAGCCCCAGCATTTT
V: TRBV6-5; J: TRBJ2-5; size: .; D: TRBD2; CDR3: CASSYSPLAEETQYF; DNA: TGTGCCAGCAGTTACTCCCCACTAGCGGAAGAGACCCAGTACTTC
V: TRBV5-1; J: TRBJ2-2; size: .; D: .; CDR3: CANPWPGTHTGELFF; DNA: TGCGCCAACCCCTGGCCGGGGACACACACCGGGGAGCTGTTTTTT
V: TRBV28; J: TRBJ1-1; size: .; D: .; CDR3: CASNTAGDSTEAFF; DNA: TGTGCCAGCAACACGGCGGGGGATTCCACTGAAGCTTTCTTT